This TCR beta chain emerged from a study of blood T cells in healthy people across ages. The study's findings and limits: When set beside aged donors, long-lived donors presented more naive CD4+ cells and higher diversity.

Samples had at least 6.5 million PBMCs isolated from them. With respect to this clonotype: Its antigen is still unknown.

Germline CDR1 and CDR2: MGHRA and YSYEKL. There are 16 residues in the CDR3. Sample-barcoded 5' priming and a J-beta primer mix drove a second PCR of about 6 to 12 cycles. A template-switch adaptor that had 12 random nucleotides put a tag on each cDNA molecule. The study obtained at least 2.5 million CDR3-containing paired-end reads from every sample. TCRdb passed the 5' RACE reads through MiXCR, listing each CDR3 protein once. Of about 1.4 million distinct CDR3 sequences in the sample, 59% were seen once. Source material: blood. The chain combines TRBV4-1 with TRBJ2-7, with TRBD2 identical over 11 bases. The better agreement between TRBJ2-5 and the DNA end casts doubt on the J call. This receptor was taken from a man between 18 and 29 years old in good health. The CDR3 sequence is CASSQEASGRSETQYF. The CDR3 region has the DNA TGCGCCAGCAGCCAAGAGGCTAGCGGGAGGAGCGAGACCCAGTACTTC.